The 29 T cell receptor beta chains reported below all come from one sample, sequenced in a study of OX40 agonist ivuxolimab in advanced cancers. Clones were read by immunoSEQ multiplex PCR, and TCRdb kept only the in-frame ones, dropping some. The table has tens of thousands of clones, 89% seen once. Here the sequenced sample was CD4+ or CD8+ T cells sorted from blood, taken in a trial of the OX40 agonist ivuxolimab. These receptors originate from an adult with an advanced solid tumor such as melanoma, head and neck, liver or kidney cancer.

The genes are TRBV25-1 and TRBJ2-7, with D perhaps matching TRBD1 (6 bases). The germline V and J ends were trimmed by 6 bases and 2 bases, with 17 bases remaining between them. The CDR3 length is 15 residues. Looked up from germline, CDR1 is MGHDK and CDR2 is SYGVNS. CDR3 loop: CASSSGTRAPYEQYF. In DNA form, the CDR3 reads TGTGCCAGCAGCTCCGGGACACGTGCCCCCTACGAGCAGTACTTC.

The chain has TRBV29-1 and TRBJ2-7, with D tentatively TRBD2 (5 bases). The germline gives CDR1 SQVTM, CDR2 ANQGSEA. V lost 3 bases and J lost 1, with 13 bases in between. This CDR3 is 14 amino acids long. CDR3 sequence: CSVDAGHLSYEQYF. CDR3 nucleotide sequence: TGCAGCGTTGATGCGGGTCACCTTTCCTACGAGCAGTACTTC.

This chain uses TRBV4-1 with TRBJ2-3, with D possibly being TRBD1 or TRBD2 (5 bases each). CDR3 length equals 15 residues. Trimming removed 3 bases from V and 5 bases from J, with 15 bases in between. Germline assignment: CDR1 MGHRA and CDR2 YSYEKL. CDR3 sequence: CASSQTGVGVDTQYF. The CDR3 DNA is TGCGCCAGCAGCCAGACCGGGGTAGGGGTAGATACGCAGTATTTT.

This clone was seen once. The DNA is omitted, as the CDR3 cannot be located on it reliably, and the CDR3 follows TCRdb's listing. The rearrangement links TRBV11-2 to TRBJ2-1; no DNA check was done on the table's D call, TRBD1. The germline CDR1 and CDR2 sequences are SGHAT and FQNNGV. The CDR3 length equals 14 residues, ends included. CDR3 region: CASSLWGTGTGVFF.

V gene TRBV9 combines with J gene TRBJ1-4; 7 nucleotides agree with TRBD1. Trimming at V came to 1 base and at J to 8 bases, leaving 11 bases not matched to a gene. The CDR3 is 16 residues long. In germline, CDR1 is SGDLS, CDR2 YYNGEE. DNA for the CDR3: TGTGCCAGCAGCGTACCCCGACAGGGTGGGCCGGAAAAACTGTTTTTT. Its translation: CASSVPRQGGPEKLFF.

The CDR3 bases are TGTGCCAGCAGCCAACCTGACGGCAGTAATGAAAAACTGTTTTTT. Translating it yields CASSQPDGSNEKLFF. V gene TRBV7-9 combines with J gene TRBJ1-4; no clear D gene. The germline V gene has CDR1 SEHNR and CDR2 FQNEAQ (reference sequence). This CDR3 contains 15 residues. V was shortened by 5 bases and J by 4 bases, with 14 bases between the two germline ends. The full variable domain, rest sourced from reference TRBV7-9 and TRBJ1-4, is DTGVSQNPRHKITKRGQNVTFRCDPISEHNRLYWYRQTLGQGPEFLTYFQNEAQLEKSRLLSDRFSAERPKGSFSTLEIQRTEQGDSAMYLCASSQPDGSNEKLFFGSGTQLSVL.

The chain has TRBV7-9 and TRBJ2-7; D is perhaps TRBD1 or TRBD2 (5 bases each). This CDR3 region has 15 residues. The germline V gene encodes CDR1 SEHNR and CDR2 FQNEAQ (reference sequence). V was cut by 5 bases and J by 6 bases, with 20 bases left in between. The CDR3 coding sequence is TGTGCCAGCAGCCTCGTGGCCGGGACCCTTTCCGAGCAGTACTTC. It yields the protein CASSLVAGTLSEQYF.

The chain recombines TRBV30 with TRBJ2-7; D unclear. The CDR3 consists of 12 residues. Germline CDR1 and CDR2: GTSNPN and SVGIG (reference sequence). Deletions cut 1 base from V and 7 bases from J, with 11 bases between. In nucleotides, the CDR3 is TGTGCCTGGAGTGGGCCGGTCTGGGAGCAGTACTTC. Translation: CAWSGPVWEQYF.

The chain carries TRBV7-9 and TRBJ2-3; 7 nucleotides line up with TRBD2. The V segment lost 3 bases and the J segment 4 bases; nucleotides outside the gene matches: 4. CDR3 length: 14 amino acids. Germline CDR1 SEHNR, CDR2 FQNEAQ (reference sequence). The CDR3 nucleotides read TGTGCCAGCAGCTTCGCGGGGGAAGCAGATACGCAGTATTTT. It encodes CASSFAGEADTQYF.

The rearrangement joins TRBV7-9 to TRBJ1-2, with D unresolved. Germline V lookup: CDR1 SEHNR, CDR2 FQNEAQ (reference sequence). This CDR3 spans 12 amino acids. Trimming stripped 1 base from V and 11 bases from J, with 11 bases between. Written as DNA, the CDR3 is TGTGCCAGCAGCTTAGGAGTAGTGGAATACACCTTC. This gives the protein CASSLGVVEYTF. Variable domain in full (rest from reference TRBV7-9 and TRBJ1-2): DTGVSQNPRHKITKRGQNVTFRCDPISEHNRLYWYRQTLGQGPEFLTYFQNEAQLEKSRLLSDRFSAERPKGSFSTLEIQRTEQGDSAMYLCASSLGVVEYTFGSGTRLTVV.

The chain is built from TRBV10-1 and TRBJ2-2; D possibly corresponds to TRBD2 (5 bases). With 8 bases removed from V and 7 bases from J, the gap between germline ends came to 5 bases. This CDR3 spans 10 amino acids. The V gene's germline CDR1 is WNHNN and CDR2 SYGVQD (reference sequence). The DNA for the CDR3 is TGCGCCAGCCGGGGCGGGGAGCTGTTTTTT. As protein: CASRGGELFF.

The chain employs TRBV6-1 and TRBJ1-2; D perhaps matches TRBD1 (6 bases). The CDR3 loop spans 16 amino acids. Trimming removed 3 bases from V and 7 bases from J, with 21 bases in between. CDR1 and CDR2 (germline): MNHNS, SASEGT. The CDR3 reads CASSEPPFGGAVGYTF. The CDR3 region has the DNA TGTGCCAGCAGTGAGCCCCCCTTCGGGGGCGCGGTTGGCTACACCTTC.

This clone was seen once. The chain joins TRBV25-1 to TRBJ2-3; TRBD2 agrees at 10 bases. CDR1 and CDR2 (germline): MGHDK, SYGVNS. Losses at the gene ends were 7 bases for V and 3 bases for J; bases not matched to a gene: 7. This CDR3 is built from 15 residues. For the CDR3, the DNA is TGTGCCAGCACTAGTACTAGCGGGATGACAGATACGCAGTATTTT. The encoded protein is CASTSTSGMTDTQYF.

This chain links TRBV5-5 with TRBJ2-7, with D possibly matching TRBD1 (5 bases). This CDR3 region has 13 residues. Per the germline V gene, CDR1 is SGHKS and CDR2 is YYEKEE (reference sequence). With 2 bases removed from V and 7 bases from J, the gap between germline ends came to 13 bases. The chain's CDR3 is CASSFDSAVEQYF. The CDR3 region has the DNA TGTGCCAGCAGCTTCGACAGCGCTGTAGAGCAGTACTTC.

V usage is TRBV9 and J usage is TRBJ1-1; no reliable D call. Trimming took 3 bases from V and 7 from J, leaving 7 bases between them. Germline V lookup: CDR1 SGDLS, CDR2 YYNGEE. The CDR3 runs to 11 residues. For the CDR3, the DNA is TGTGCCAGCAGCGCGGGAGTTGAAGCTTTCTTT. This gives the protein CASSAGVEAFF.

The chain combines TRBV15 with TRBJ2-7; D tentatively reads TRBD1 or TRBD2 (6 bases each). The germline V gene encodes CDR1 LNHNV and CDR2 YYDKDF (reference sequence). This CDR3 contains 13 residues. V gave up 0 bases and J gave up 6 bases, with 9 bases separating them. CDR3 bases: TGTGCCACCAGCAGAGACAGGGGAGGCGAGCAGTACTTC. This sequence encodes CATSRDRGGEQYF.

This chain joins TRBV7-9 and TRBJ2-7; a possible D gene is TRBD1 (6 bases). Germline-derived CDR1 and CDR2 are SEHNR and FQNEAQ (reference sequence). The V gene lost 5 bases and the J gene lost 0 bases, with 17 bases spanning the gap. This CDR3 comprises 16 residues. CDR3 in DNA: TGTGCCAGCAGCCCCCCAGGGGCGATTAGCTCCTACGAGCAGTACTTC. Translation gives CASSPPGAISSYEQYF.

The chain couples TRBV7-6 to TRBJ2-3, with TRBD2 matching over 16 bases. The CDR3 spans 17 residues. Germline CDR1 SGHVS, CDR2 FNYEAQ. J was trimmed by 4 bases and V by 5 bases; bases with no gene match: 6. The CDR3 region has the DNA TGTGCCAGCAGCATCTCCGGGACTAGCGGGAGGGCAGATACGCAGTATTTT. Its protein product is CASSISGTSGRADTQYF.

The chain couples TRBV7-9 to TRBJ2-7, with 10 nucleotides matching TRBD1. CDR3 length: 12 residues. Germline assignment: CDR1 SEHNR and CDR2 FQNEAQ (reference sequence). J lost 4 bases, V lost 8 bases, and 2 bases had no gene match. In DNA, the CDR3 is TGTGCCAGCGGGACAGGGGCATACGAGCAGTACTTC. Its translation: CASGTGAYEQYF.

This chain links TRBV6-5 with TRBJ2-7; TRBD2 aligns across 10 bases. The CDR3 consists of 16 residues. J lost 3 bases, V lost 4 bases, and 9 bases had no gene match. Germline CDR1 MNHEY, CDR2 SVGAGI. The CDR3 is CASSWASGGRDYEQYF. The CDR3 DNA reads TGTGCCAGCAGTTGGGCTAGCGGGGGCCGTGACTACGAGCAGTACTTC.

This clone was picked up one time. The gene calls are TRBV5-6 and TRBJ2-7, with TRBD2 identical over 14 bases. The CDR3 spans 18 residues. V shed 0 bases, J shed 5 bases, and the junction held 10 bases outside the gene matches. The germline CDR1 and CDR2 sequences are SGHDT and YYEEEE. CDR3 coding DNA: TGTGCCAGCAGCTTGGAGGGACTAGCGGGAGTGCCGAGTCACGAGCAGTACTTC. Translating it yields CASSLEGLAGVPSHEQYF.

The chain has TRBV9 and TRBJ2-2; 11 bases fit TRBD2. Looked up from germline, CDR1 is SGDLS and CDR2 is YYNGEE. The CDR3 spans 19 residues. V shed 0 bases, J shed 1 base, and the junction held 8 bases outside the gene matches. The CDR3 DNA sequence: TGTGCCAGCAGCGTAGCTAGGCTAGCGGGGGGCCTGAACACCGGGGAGCTGTTTTTT. Translated: CASSVARLAGGLNTGELFF.

The chain links TRBV6-5 to TRBJ2-7; 9 bases are shared with TRBD2. The germline V gene has CDR1 MNHEY and CDR2 SVGAGI. The CDR3 covers 15 residues. V shed 6 bases and J 2 bases; nucleotides not matched to a gene: 8. The CDR3 DNA follows: TGTGCCAGCAGCCCCTCGGGCGGGGGGGCCTACGAGCAGTACTTC. This encodes CASSPSGGGAYEQYF.

V and J are TRBV19 and TRBJ2-1; tentative D call: TRBD1 (5 bases). CDR3 length: 19 amino acids. Germline V gene lookup returns CDR1 LNHDA and CDR2 SQIVND (reference sequence). V was trimmed by 3 bases and J by 2 bases, leaving 23 bases between them. The CDR3 protein is CASSILPPQPEGAYNEQFF. CDR3 DNA sequence: TGTGCCAGTAGTATTTTGCCCCCGCAGCCGGAAGGGGCCTACAATGAGCAGTTCTTC.

CDR3 DNA sequence: TGCGCCAGCAGCCTTAGCGGGAGGGCCGGTAGCACAGATACGCAGTATTTT. Encoded protein: CASSLSGRAGSTDTQYF. V usage is TRBV5-1 and J usage is TRBJ2-3, with 11 bases fitting TRBD2. This CDR3 has 17 amino acids. Germline assignment: CDR1 SGHRS and CDR2 YFSETQ. J gave up 0 bases and V 4 bases, and 7 bases lay outside the gene matches. The full variable domain, with the rest looked up from reference TRBV5-1 and TRBJ2-3, is KAGVTQTPRYLIKTRGQQVTLSCSPISGHRSVSWYQQTPGQGLQFLFEYFSETQRNKGNFPGRFSGRQFSNSRSEMNVSTLELGDSALYLCASSLSGRAGSTDTQYFGPGTRLTVL.

The chain combines TRBV27 with TRBJ1-1; D is unresolved. CDR1 is MNHEY and CDR2 is SMNVEV in the germline V gene (reference sequence). Trimming shortened V by 8 bases and J by 8 bases, and 15 bases separated the two germline ends. The CDR3 spans 12 residues. The CDR3 DNA reads TGTGCCAGCCTCGATCCTCAGCTAGAAGCTTTCTTT. Translated: CASLDPQLEAFF.

The rearrangement joins TRBV20-1 to TRBJ2-7; D is unresolved. The V gene's germline CDR1 is DFQATT and CDR2 SNEGSKA (reference sequence). V shed 6 bases and J shed 1 base, with 7 bases lying between them. CDR3 length equals 11 residues. The CDR3 coding sequence is TGCAGTGCGAAACAGTCCTACGAGCAGTACTTC. Its translation: CSAKQSYEQYF.

This chain connects TRBV7-2 to TRBJ1-1; the D is unclear. The CDR3 covers 13 residues. Per the germline V gene, CDR1 is SGHTA and CDR2 is FQGNSA. V dropped 3 bases and J dropped 4 bases, with 9 bases sitting between them. This CDR3 is CASSFRRTTEAFF. As DNA, the CDR3 is TGTGCCAGCAGCTTTCGCAGGACCACTGAAGCTTTCTTT.

This rearrangement joins TRBV25-1 to TRBJ2-7; D perhaps matches TRBD1 (5 bases). CDR3 length: 14 amino acids. Germline values: CDR1 MGHDK, CDR2 SYGVNS. Between the trimmed V and J ends, which lost 5 bases and 5 bases, there was a span of 16 bases. The CDR3 region is CASSRGGTGHEQYF. The DNA for the CDR3 is TGTGCCAGCAGTCGAGGCGGAACAGGCCACGAGCAGTACTTC.